The rows below give T cell receptor beta chains drawn from one sample of a study of T cells after yellow fever vaccination. TCRdb reanalysed the 5' RACE reads using MiXCR and keeps one entry per CDR3 protein. Of hundreds of thousands of distinct CDR3 sequences in the sample, 21% were seen once. The specimen was PBMCs, collected approximately 22 days after the first yellow fever vaccination. These TCRs come from a man aged 18-30 years who received the YFV17D yellow fever vaccine. Both conserved end residues are part of each CDR3.

v_gene,j_gene,CDR3aa
TRBV7-8,TRBJ2-6,CASSLETGGIWLGANVLTF
TRBV28,TRBJ1-4,CASRGMAGNEKLFF
TRBV24-1,TRBJ2-2,CATSDFRSETGRGDTGELFF
TRBV11-3,TRBJ2-5,CASSWDYQETQYF
TRBV30,TRBJ2-5,CAWSVGSQETQYF
TRBV4-1,TRBJ1-6,CASSQAGTGDSPLHF
TRBV9,TRBJ2-3,CASSEGGGTDTQYF
TRBV5-6,TRBJ2-3,CASYRARTDTQYF
TRBV12-3/TRBV12-4,TRBJ2-2,CASSLPGSGGTGELFF
TRBV20-1,TRBJ1-6,CSALIPSRGTDSPLHF
TRBV20-1,TRBJ2-1,CSPTGGGSYNEQFF
TRBV9,TRBJ2-1,CASSAAGDSYNEQFF
TRBV7-9,TRBJ2-4,CASSRTSEIAKNIQYF
TRBV7-2,TRBJ2-7,CASSLWGRGTYEQYF
TRBV7-8,TRBJ2-6,CASSLLNSGANVLTF
TRBV29-1,TRBJ2-4,CSALPYAKNIQYF